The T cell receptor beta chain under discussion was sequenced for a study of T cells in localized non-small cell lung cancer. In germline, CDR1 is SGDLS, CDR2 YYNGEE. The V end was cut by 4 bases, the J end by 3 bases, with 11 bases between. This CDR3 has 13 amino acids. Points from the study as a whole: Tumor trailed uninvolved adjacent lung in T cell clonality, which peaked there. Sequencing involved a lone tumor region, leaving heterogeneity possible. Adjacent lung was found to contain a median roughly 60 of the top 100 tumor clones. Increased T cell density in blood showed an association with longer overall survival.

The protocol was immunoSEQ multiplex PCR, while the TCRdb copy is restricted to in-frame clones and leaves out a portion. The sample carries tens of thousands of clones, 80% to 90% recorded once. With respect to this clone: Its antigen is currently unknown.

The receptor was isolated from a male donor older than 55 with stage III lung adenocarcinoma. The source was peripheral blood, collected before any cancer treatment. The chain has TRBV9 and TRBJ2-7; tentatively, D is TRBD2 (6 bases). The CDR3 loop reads CASSPTEGYEQYF. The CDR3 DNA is TGTGCCAGCAGCCCCACGGAGGGCTACGAGCAGTACTTC. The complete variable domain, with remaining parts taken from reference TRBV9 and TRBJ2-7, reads DSGVTQTPKHLITATGQRVTLRCSPRSGDLSVYWYQQSLDQGLQFLIQYYNGEERAKGNILERFSAQQFPDLHSELNLSSLELGDSALYFCASSPTEGYEQYFGPGTRLTVT.